Following are 3 T cell receptor beta chains from one sample sequenced in a study of cytomegalovirus exposure and HLA in healthy donors. Sequencing used immunoSEQ multiplex PCR; TCRdb keeps in-frame clones, though not all of them. The repertoire includes 150,000 to 200,000 clones, approximately 86% of them detected once, and 2% to 2.5% sits in the top ten. Sequencing was done on a sample of PBMCs. The receptors shown here come from a young woman in good health and CMV-seronegative.

This chain joins TRBV9 and TRBJ1-3; D is unresolved. Trimming shortened V by 0 bases and J by 4 bases, and 5 bases separated the two germline ends. Germline assignment: CDR1 SGDLS and CDR2 YYNGEE. This CDR3 contains 13 residues. CDR3 DNA sequence: TGTGCCAGCAGCGTAGGAGGGGGAAACACCATATATTTT. This sequence encodes CASSVGGGNTIYF.

In its sample, this clone was seen a few times. J is TRBJ2-4 and V is TRBV19, with D possibly matching TRBD2 (5 bases). The length of the CDR3 is 15 residues. Looked up from germline, CDR1 is LNHDA and CDR2 is SQIVND (reference sequence). V was shortened by 7 bases and J by 6 bases, with 19 bases between the two germline ends. In nucleotides, the CDR3 is TGTGCCAGTACCGAGAACGCGGGTGTAATAAACATTCAGTACTTC. Amino acid sequence: CASTENAGVINIQYF.

V is TRBV2 and J is TRBJ2-2, with TRBD2 as a possible D gene (5 bases). The CDR3 runs 13 residues. Between the trimmed V and J ends, which lost 8 bases and 5 bases, there was a span of 12 bases. CDR1 and CDR2 (germline): SNHLY, FYNNEI. DNA of the CDR3: TGTGCCAGCCGTAGACGGGAAACCGGGGAGCTGTTTTTT. Amino acid sequence: CASRRRETGELFF.